Each of the 18 T cell receptor beta chains below was sequenced from the same sample in a study of cytomegalovirus exposure and HLA in healthy donors (dated by TCRdb to 2015 to 2018). Receptor libraries were prepared by the immunoSEQ multiplex PCR assay. For the multiplex PCR, a mixture combining 60 forward primers for TCR Vbeta segments and 13 reverse primers for TCR Jbeta segments was used. TCRdb re-hosts the immuneACCESS table, in-frame sequences only. Its copies lack some clones; in the studies checked, an unresolved V gene accounts for under half of them, and the cause for the rest is not known. This sample comprises approximately 150,000 clones, 75% to 80% of them detected only once. The ten biggest clones cover 5% to 7.5% of the sample. Input material: PBMCs. The origin of the receptors is a woman between 40 and 50 years old in good health and CMV-seropositive.

V usage is TRBV6-6 and J usage is TRBJ1-5, with TRBD1 as a possible D gene (6 bases). Trimming removed 6 bases at V and 3 bases at J, with 12 bases between. Germline V gene lookup returns CDR1 MNHNY and CDR2 SVGAGI (reference sequence). The CDR3 length is 14 residues. This chain's CDR3 is CASSPQGTNQPQHF. The CDR3 nucleotides read TGTGCCAGCAGCCCACAGGGAACCAATCAGCCCCAGCATTTT.

This sequence joins TRBV6-1 and TRBJ1-5, with TRBD1 as a possible D gene (6 bases). This CDR3 is 14 amino acids long. From germline, CDR1 is MNHNS and CDR2 SASEGT. V was trimmed by 5 bases and J by 5 bases, leaving 13 bases between them. Here the CDR3 reads CASSPHRVDQPQHF. As DNA, the CDR3 is TGTGCCAGCAGTCCTCACAGGGTAGATCAGCCCCAGCATTTT.

The chain recombines TRBV11-3 with TRBJ2-5, with D unresolved. CDR1 and CDR2 from the germline V gene are SGHNT and YENEEA. This CDR3 contains 12 residues. Trimming cost V 2 bases and J 11 bases, with 12 bases left between them. CDR3 residues: CASSLYGNEQYF. Here the CDR3 DNA reads TGTGCCAGCAGCTTATACGGTAATGAGCAGTACTTC.

V and J are TRBV27 and TRBJ2-2, with TRBD2 identical over 14 bases. The CDR3 runs to 20 residues. The germline V gene has CDR1 MNHEY and CDR2 SMNVEV (reference sequence). Trimming at V came to 6 bases and at J to 5 bases, leaving 17 bases not matched to a gene. The CDR3 region is CASRDRFGTSGSLRTGELFF. CDR3 in DNA: TGTGCCAGCAGAGACAGGTTCGGGACTAGCGGGAGCCTGAGGACCGGGGAGCTGTTTTTT.

The chain has TRBV5-6 and TRBJ1-2; 9 positions agree with TRBD1. The CDR3 totals 15 residues. The junction had 6 bases not matched to a gene; V was cut back by 3 bases and J by 3 bases. CDR1 is SGHDT, CDR2 YYEEEE, per germline. The CDR3 is CASSSWGQGYYGYTF. The CDR3 DNA reads TGTGCCAGCAGCTCCTGGGGACAGGGATACTATGGCTACACCTTC.

The chain employs TRBV27 and TRBJ2-3; TRBD2 matches at 15 bases. Germline-derived CDR1 and CDR2 are MNHEY and SMNVEV (reference sequence). CDR3 size: 18 residues. J was trimmed by 4 bases and V by 6 bases; bases with no gene match: 11. The CDR3 spells CASSRAGTSGRSADTQYF. The CDR3 nucleotides read TGTGCCAGCAGCCGCGCCGGGACTAGCGGGAGGTCGGCAGATACGCAGTATTTT.

The V gene is TRBV6-5, the J gene TRBJ1-2; TRBD1 matches 8 bases. V lost 5 bases to trimming and J lost 2 bases; unmatched junction nucleotides: 4. The CDR3 has 14 amino acids. Germline V gene sequence: CDR1 MNHEY, CDR2 SVGAGI. CDR3: CASSHRQGNYGYTF. As DNA, the CDR3 is TGTGCCAGCAGTCATAGACAGGGGAACTATGGCTACACCTTC.

The chain recombines TRBV11-1 with TRBJ2-1, with TRBD2 matching 12 bases. The CDR3 has 15 residues. Trimming removed 4 bases from V and 9 bases from J; junction bases left unmatched: 7. The germline gives CDR1 SGHAT, CDR2 FQDESV (reference sequence). DNA for the CDR3: TGTGCCAGCAGCTGGCTAGCGGGAGGGGCGGTTGAGCAGTTCTTC. Translating gives CASSWLAGGAVEQFF.

J is TRBJ1-2 and V is TRBV13; D not certain. This CDR3 contains 14 residues. Trimming pared 5 bases from V and 2 bases from J, leaving 12 bases between. Germline V gene sequence: CDR1 PRHDT, CDR2 FYEKMQ (reference sequence). CDR3 in amino acids: CASSPQQRNYGYTF. CDR3 in DNA: TGTGCCAGCAGCCCGCAGCAGAGGAACTATGGCTACACCTTC.

The CDR3 loop is CASSLLGLSETQYF. The DNA for the CDR3 is TGTGCCAGCAGCCTACTAGGACTCTCCGAGACCCAGTACTTC. The rearrangement joins TRBV9 to TRBJ2-5; possible D gene TRBD2, 5 bases. Looked up from germline, CDR1 is SGDLS and CDR2 is YYNGEE. The CDR3 length is 14 residues. V gave up 4 bases and J gave up 5 bases, with 15 bases separating them.

The rearrangement joins TRBV5-6 to TRBJ1-4; perhaps TRBD1 as D (5 bases). This CDR3 contains 14 residues. Germline CDR1 reads SGHDT; CDR2 reads YYEEEE. With 4 bases removed from V and 8 bases from J, the gap between germline ends came to 15 bases. The CDR3: CASSETGPTEKLFF. Here the CDR3 DNA reads TGTGCCAGCAGCGAAACAGGCCCGACCGAAAAACTGTTTTTT.

This clone was detected only a few times. The chain carries TRBV28 and TRBJ1-4, with D perhaps TRBD1 (5 bases). The length of the CDR3 is 12 residues. Between the trimmed V and J ends, which lost 8 bases and 7 bases, there was a span of 11 bases. The germline CDR1 and CDR2 sequences are MDHEN and SYDVKM. The CDR3 spells CASGRGAEKLFF. The CDR3 DNA follows: TGTGCCAGCGGGAGGGGAGCTGAAAAACTGTTTTTT.

This chain uses TRBV18 with TRBJ1-6; D may be TRBD1 (5 bases). The V gene's germline CDR1 is KGHSH and CDR2 LQKENI. The V gene lost 5 bases and the J gene lost 6 bases, with 11 bases spanning the gap. This CDR3 comprises 14 residues. The DNA for the CDR3 is TGTGCCAGCTCAAGCGGGACGATTAATTCACCCCTCCACTTT. Translated, it gives CASSSGTINSPLHF.

This clone was seen a handful of times. The J gene is TRBJ2-7, the V gene TRBV11-3; D is possibly TRBD1 (6 bases). The V gene's germline CDR1 is SGHNT and CDR2 YENEEA. The V and J ends lost 1 base and 4 bases respectively, with 8 bases between them. This CDR3 is built from 13 residues. This CDR3 reads CASSLGQEYEQYF. CDR3 bases: TGTGCCAGCAGCTTAGGACAGGAGTACGAGCAGTACTTC.

This clone has more than one count but fewer than ten. The rearrangement joins TRBV6-4 to TRBJ2-1; D is possibly TRBD2 (6 bases). This CDR3 has 15 residues. Trimming stripped 5 bases from V and 4 bases from J, with 15 bases between. Per the germline V gene, CDR1 is MRHNA and CDR2 is SNTAGT. The CDR3 DNA follows: TGTGCCAGCAGTAAACTAGCCGGGTTTTACAATGAGCAGTTCTTC. It translates to CASSKLAGFYNEQFF.

The chain links TRBV5-1 to TRBJ1-2, with 7 bases that match TRBD1. CDR1 and CDR2 from the germline V gene are SGHRS and YFSETQ. The CDR3 loop spans 14 amino acids. The V segment lost 9 bases and the J segment 8 bases; nucleotides outside the gene matches: 16. In nucleotides, the CDR3 is TGCGCCAACCCCCCCCCGGGACAGACGCCGGGCTACACCTTC. Amino acid sequence: CANPPPGQTPGYTF.

The V call is TRBV7-8, the J call TRBJ2-5; 12 positions agree with TRBD2. Germline assignment: CDR1 SGHVS and CDR2 FQNEAQ. The CDR3 runs to 14 residues. With V trimmed by 1 base and J by 7 bases, 1 base remained unmatched. CDR3 residues: CASSLGTSGTTQYF. Written as DNA, the CDR3 is TGTGCCAGCAGCTTAGGGACTAGCGGGACGACCCAGTACTTC.

The chain is built from TRBV28 and TRBJ2-1, with TRBD2 as a possible D gene (5 bases). The V and J ends lost 4 bases and 0 bases respectively, with 13 bases between them. The CDR3 runs to 16 residues. CDR1 is MDHEN, CDR2 SYDVKM, per germline. The DNA of the CDR3 is TGTGCCAGCAGTTCCGGACTCTTAAGCTCCTACAATGAGCAGTTCTTC. It is translated as CASSSGLLSSYNEQFF.